The 21 T cell receptor beta chains below all came from one sample that was sequenced in a study of CD8+CD57+ T cells in acquired aplastic anemia. Previously, flow cytometry had revealed CD8+CD57+ cell expansion in the patients chosen for sequencing. Genomic DNA, the template, was used for profiling of the TCR beta VDJ and CDR3. TCRdb itself ran the reads through MiXCR, one entry per CDR3 protein. The sample has 130,000 or so distinct CDR3 sequences, roughly 55% seen once. What was sequenced was sorted CD4+, CD8+, or CD8+CD57+ T cells (not recorded which) from PBMCs. The receptors were sampled from a human donor with aplastic anemia.

The genes are TRBV7-9 and TRBJ2-3; D gene uncertain. This CDR3 is built from 14 residues. Trimming cost V 5 bases and J 6 bases, with 15 bases left between them. Germline CDR1 is SEHNR and CDR2 is FQNEAQ (reference sequence). This CDR3 is CASSQPAAPDTQYF. DNA for the CDR3: TGTGCCAGCAGCCAACCCGCTGCCCCGGATACGCAGTATTTT.

In its sample, this clonotype was seen many times. The CDR3 sequence: CASSTGQGDGYTF. The DNA for the CDR3 is TGTGCCAGCAGTACGGGACAGGGGGATGGCTACACCTTC. The chain recombines TRBV6-1 with TRBJ1-2; 11 bases align to TRBD1. This CDR3 region has 13 residues. Germline lookup yields CDR1 MNHNS and CDR2 SASEGT. The junction had 2 bases not matched to a gene; V was cut back by 5 bases and J by 6 bases.

The chain employs TRBV7-3 and TRBJ2-1, with TRBD2 matching over 7 bases. The ends lost 3 bases at V and 9 bases at J; junction bases unmatched: 5. The CDR3 contains 13 residues. The germline V gene has CDR1 SGHTA and CDR2 FQGTGA. Here the CDR3 DNA reads TGTGCCAGCAGCTTCCGGGAGGTCGGTGAGCAGTTCTTC. This translates into CASSFREVGEQFF.

V and J are TRBV7-1 and TRBJ2-4, with 10 bases that match TRBD2. TRBV7-1 is recorded as an ORF, its role being uncertain. Trimming at V came to 3 bases and at J to 1 base, leaving 9 bases not matched to a gene. This CDR3 is 18 amino acids long. CDR3 nucleotide sequence: TGTGCCAGCAGCTCCCTAACTAGCGGGGACTACGCCAAAAACATTCAGTACTTC. It codes for CASSSLTSGDYAKNIQYF.

Ten or more counts support this clonotype. V and J are TRBV28 and TRBJ1-5; TRBD1 agrees at 9 bases. V was pared by 1 base and J by 5 bases, with 6 bases of the junction left unmatched. The CDR3 runs to 16 residues. Germline values: CDR1 MDHEN, CDR2 SYDVKM. In nucleotides, the CDR3 is TGTGCCAGCAGTTTATTAAAAGGGACAGGGCATCAGCCCCAGCATTTT. This codes for CASSLLKGTGHQPQHF. The whole variable domain, remainder taken from reference TRBV28 and TRBJ1-5, is DVKVTQSSRYLVKRTGEKVFLECVQDMDHENMFWYRQDPGLGLRLIYFSYDVKMKEKGDIPEGYSVSREKKERFSLILESASTNQTSMYLCASSLLKGTGHQPQHFGDGTRLSIL.

CDR3 sequence (DNA): TGTGCCAGCAGCGTAGGGACCGGGGAGACCCAGTACTTC. This codes for CASSVGTGETQYF. The J gene is TRBJ2-5, the V gene TRBV7-3, with D tentatively TRBD1 or TRBD2 (5 bases each). The CDR3 sequence is 13 residues long. The V gene's germline CDR1 is SGHTA and CDR2 FQGTGA. Trimming shortened V by 5 bases and J by 5 bases, and 12 bases separated the two germline ends.

This clonotype appeared many times. V gene TRBV20-1 combines with J gene TRBJ2-7; 10 nucleotides agree with TRBD2. V was pared by 6 bases and J by 6 bases, with 14 bases of the junction left unmatched. From germline, CDR1 is DFQATT and CDR2 SNEGSKA (reference sequence). This CDR3 region has 15 residues. CDR3 in DNA: TGCAGTGCGTCGACTCCAGCGGGAGGGCCCACCGAGCAGTACTTC. Translating gives CSASTPAGGPTEQYF.

This chain connects TRBV2 to TRBJ2-1; TRBD2 aligns across 11 bases. V dropped 8 bases and J dropped 4; count of bases not matched to a gene: 4. Germline CDR1 and CDR2: SNHLY and FYNNEI. The length of the CDR3 is 14 residues. In DNA, the CDR3 is TGTGCCAGCGGAACTAGCGGGAGATACAATGAGCAGTTCTTC. It is translated as CASGTSGRYNEQFF. Variable domain in full (rest from reference TRBV2 and TRBJ2-1): EPEVTQTPSHQVTQMGQEVILRCVPISNHLYFYWYRQILGQKVEFLVSFYNNEISEKSEIFDDQFSVERPDGSNFTLKIRSTKLEDSAMYFCASGTSGRYNEQFFGPGTRLTVL.

The J gene is TRBJ1-1, the V gene TRBV20-1; D is unresolved. The germline V and J ends were trimmed by 5 bases and 0 bases, with 10 bases remaining between them. CDR1 is DFQATT, CDR2 SNEGSKA, per germline (reference sequence). This CDR3 has 13 amino acids. CDR3 in amino acids: CSAFPLMNTEAFF. CDR3 nucleotides: TGCAGTGCTTTTCCTCTGATGAACACTGAAGCTTTCTTT.

Notes on this clonotype: At one of its ends the junction is not consistent with the germline gene, which may arise from a read error. This chain connects TRBV11-2 to TRBJ2-3; D ambiguous. Germline V gene data show CDR1 as SGHAT and CDR2 as FQNNGV. CDR3 length: 15 residues. CDR3 bases: TGTTCCAGCAGCTTGATCATATTTGGGCTATATACGCAGTATTTT. It encodes CSSSLIIFGLYTQYF.

This clonotype was seen ten or more times. V usage is TRBV7-9 and J usage is TRBJ2-7; D might be TRBD2 (5 bases). Germline CDR1 is SEHNR and CDR2 is FQNEAQ (reference sequence). V was clipped by 2 bases and J by 5 bases, with 13 bases between them. This CDR3 has 14 residues. CDR3 sequence: CASSLHYDGNEQYF. In nucleotides, the CDR3 is TGTGCCAGCAGCTTACACTATGACGGGAACGAGCAGTACTTC.

J is TRBJ1-1 and V is TRBV6-5, with a tentative D call TRBD1 (5 bases). The CDR3 is 14 residues long. V dropped 0 bases and J dropped 1 base, with 6 bases sitting between them. CDR1 is MNHEY, CDR2 SVGAGI, per germline. CDR3 protein: CASSYSRGNTEAFF. Here the CDR3 DNA reads TGTGCCAGCAGTTACTCGAGGGGGAACACTGAAGCTTTCTTT.

This chain uses TRBV10-1 with TRBJ2-1; weak D call: TRBD2 (6 bases). The CDR3 spans 16 residues. V lost 0 bases and J 4 bases, leaving 13 bases between the germline ends. The germline V gene has CDR1 WNHNN and CDR2 SYGVQD (reference sequence). DNA for the CDR3: TGCGCCAGCAGTGAGTCTGGGGGGAACCCTTACAATGAGCAGTTCTTC. Translation gives CASSESGGNPYNEQFF.

The chain has TRBV20-1 and TRBJ2-7; 7 bases are a match to TRBD2. The CDR3 totals 13 residues. Germline lookup yields CDR1 DFQATT and CDR2 SNEGSKA (reference sequence). Trimming removed 2 bases from V and 3 bases from J; junction bases left unmatched: 4. This CDR3 reads CSARSSGIYEQYF. Here the CDR3 DNA reads TGCAGTGCTAGATCTAGCGGCATCTACGAGCAGTACTTC.

The chain combines TRBV4-1 with TRBJ2-7, with unresolved D. Per germline, CDR1 MGHRA and CDR2 YSYEKL. CDR3 length: 14 residues. Trimming removed 1 base at V and 1 base at J, with 8 bases between. The chain's CDR3 is CASSQVMVSYEQYF. In nucleotides, the CDR3 is TGCGCCAGCAGCCAAGTAATGGTTTCCTACGAGCAGTACTTC.

This sequence joins TRBV11-2 and TRBJ2-5; 9 bases are a match to TRBD2. Germline CDR1 is SGHAT and CDR2 is FQNNGV. This CDR3 is built from 16 residues. The V segment lost 6 bases and the J segment 5 bases; nucleotides outside the gene matches: 13. The DNA of the CDR3 is TGTGCCAGCAGAGGGGGTGGCGGGAGGGCCCGGGAGACCCAGTACTTC. It yields the protein CASRGGGGRARETQYF.

The chain is built from TRBV10-1 and TRBJ2-3; TRBD1 aligns across 7 bases. The V gene's germline CDR1 is WNHNN and CDR2 SYGVQD (reference sequence). V dropped 4 bases and J dropped 6; count of bases not matched to a gene: 4. The CDR3 is 13 residues long. CDR3 residues: CASSGDRVDTQYF. CDR3 coding DNA: TGCGCCAGCAGTGGTGACAGGGTGGATACGCAGTATTTT.

This clonotype was counted ten times or more. J is TRBJ1-5 and V is TRBV4-3, with TRBD1 identical over 8 bases. CDR1 and CDR2 (germline): LGHNA, YSLEER. The CDR3 length is 15 residues. V lost 4 bases to trimming and J lost 5 bases; unmatched junction nucleotides: 7. The CDR3 coding sequence is TGCGCCAGCAGCCCTAGGACAGGGTCACATCAGCCCCAGCATTTT. Protein: CASSPRTGSHQPQHF.

Notes on this clonotype: One junction end does not reproduce the germline sequence, and a read error may be involved. The CDR3 DNA reads TGTGTCACCATTCCCTTGGGAAACCGGGGGAATTCACCCCTCCACTTT. It codes for CVTIPLGNRGNSPLHF. V usage is TRBV15 and J usage is TRBJ1-6; D perhaps matches TRBD1 (5 bases). CDR1 and CDR2 from the germline V gene are LNHNV and YYDKDF (reference sequence). The CDR3 runs to 16 residues.

This clonotype was detected ten times or more. This CDR3 reads CADHRAQDTQYF. The DNA for the CDR3 is TGTGCCGACCACCGGGCCCAGGATACGCAGTATTTT. The gene calls are TRBV12-3 or TRBV12-4 and TRBJ2-3; D is ambiguous. CDR3 length: 12 residues. Trimming shortened V by 11 bases and J by 6 bases, and 15 bases separated the two germline ends.

Ten or more counts support this clonotype. V is TRBV9 and J is TRBJ2-7; the D gene is possibly TRBD2 (6 bases). V shed 0 bases and J shed 7 bases, with 8 bases lying between them. The CDR3 totals 12 residues. CDR1 is SGDLS, CDR2 YYNGEE, per germline. CDR3 protein: CASSVAGTEQYF. CDR3 DNA sequence: TGTGCCAGCAGCGTAGCGGGGACTGAGCAGTACTTC.